What follows is one TCR beta chain and its context. As yet, its antigen is unknown. The data stem from a study of cytomegalovirus exposure and HLA in healthy donors. Whole-study results and caveats: A previous analysis found most TCR beta V segments productive roughly 90% or roughly 30% of the time.

PCR was performed using 60 Vbeta and 13 Jbeta primers. Profiled with immunoSEQ multiplex PCR; TCRdb holds only in-frame clones, not every one. The sample includes some 130,000 clones. The sequencing input was PBMCs. The TCR was taken from a woman between 35 and 50 years old in good health and CMV-seronegative.

CDR3 sequence reads: CASSSWTSGGRADTQYF. In nucleotides, the CDR3 is TGTGCCAGCAGTTCATGGACTAGCGGGGGTAGGGCAGATACGCAGTATTTT. V usage is TRBV27 and J usage is TRBJ2-3, with TRBD2 matching over 13 bases. CDR3 length: 17 residues. V dropped 4 bases and J dropped 4; count of bases not matched to a gene: 8. Germline-derived CDR1 and CDR2 are MNHEY and SMNVEV (reference sequence).